The 29 T cell receptor beta chains in this list originate from one sample, sequenced in a study of T cell changes during pregnancy in multiple sclerosis. Repertoires were generated with immunoSEQ multiplex PCR, while TCRdb's copy carries only in-frame clones and drops some. Of roughly 60,000 clones listed, around 96% were seen once; the top ten hold 2% to 2.5%. Sequencing used CD8+ T cells from peripheral blood mononuclear cells, obtained after pregnancy. Receptors were obtained from a female donor with multiple sclerosis, enrolled in a pregnancy study.

The J gene is TRBJ1-1, the V gene TRBV2; TRBD1 is a possible D gene (5 bases). CDR1 and CDR2 (germline): SNHLY, FYNNEI. Trimming pared 4 bases from V and 1 base from J, leaving 10 bases between. CDR3 size: 14 residues. CDR3 nucleotide sequence: TGTGCCAGCAGTGGGCGGGGCTGGAACACTGAAGCTTTCTTT. It encodes CASSGRGWNTEAFF.

The genes are TRBV5-1 and TRBJ2-7; the match to TRBD2 covers 9 bases. Germline V CDR1 and CDR2: SGHRS, YFSETQ. V was pared by 4 bases and J by 3 bases, with 11 bases of the junction left unmatched. The CDR3 has 16 residues. The chain's CDR3 is CASSRGRASGNYEQYF. In DNA, the CDR3 is TGCGCCAGCAGCCGGGGGCGGGCTAGCGGGAACTACGAGCAGTACTTC.

The rearrangement uses TRBV6-5 and TRBJ2-1, with a possible D match to TRBD2 (5 bases). Trimming removed 4 bases from V and 10 bases from J, with 11 bases in between. The CDR3 covers 12 residues. Germline V gene lookup returns CDR1 MNHEY and CDR2 SVGAGI. The CDR3 sequence is CASSFRGNEQFF. The CDR3 DNA reads TGTGCCAGCAGTTTCCGGGGTAACGAGCAGTTCTTC.

This chain links TRBV6-1 with TRBJ2-7; TRBD1 is a possible D gene (5 bases). Germline-derived CDR1 and CDR2 are MNHNS and SASEGT. The germline V and J ends were trimmed by 3 bases and 2 bases, with 20 bases remaining between them. This CDR3 contains 17 residues. The DNA of the CDR3 is TGTGCCAGCAGTGAGTCGCCGCTTGGCAGGGCCACCTACGAGCAGTACTTC. It encodes CASSESPLGRATYEQYF.

V is TRBV5-1 and J is TRBJ2-5; D remains unclear. Per germline, CDR1 SGHRS and CDR2 YFSETQ. The CDR3 contains 15 residues. Deletions cut 0 bases from V and 2 bases from J, with 11 bases between. In nucleotides, the CDR3 is TGCGCCAGCAGCTTGGCCGCACACCATCAAGAGACCCAGTACTTC. Amino acid sequence: CASSLAAHHQETQYF.

The genes are TRBV9 and TRBJ2-2; a possible D gene is TRBD1 (6 bases). The CDR3 covers 13 residues. The germline CDR1 and CDR2 sequences are SGDLS and YYNGEE. The germline V and J ends were trimmed by 2 bases and 6 bases, with 8 bases remaining between them. CDR3 residues: CASSVRTAGELFF. CDR3 nucleotide sequence: TGTGCCAGCAGCGTGAGGACAGCCGGGGAGCTGTTTTTT.

This chain links TRBV19 with TRBJ1-1; D perhaps matches TRBD1 (5 bases). Trimming shortened V by 0 bases and J by 8 bases, and 10 bases separated the two germline ends. The CDR3 length is 13 residues. Germline V gene data show CDR1 as LNHDA and CDR2 as SQIVND (reference sequence). Here the CDR3 DNA reads TGTGCCAGTAGTATAGAGGGGAGGACAGAAGCTTTCTTT. Its translation is CASSIEGRTEAFF.

The rearrangement uses TRBV4-1 and TRBJ2-5; weak D call: TRBD2 (5 bases). The CDR3 consists of 13 residues. The germline gives CDR1 MGHRA, CDR2 YSYEKL. V was trimmed by 1 base and J by 11 bases, leaving 14 bases between them. The CDR3 coding sequence is TGCGCCAGCAGCCAAGGACTCGACTGGGAGCAGTACTTC. Its translation is CASSQGLDWEQYF.

The chain employs TRBV4-3 and TRBJ2-2; 7 bases are a match to TRBD1. The CDR3 has 16 amino acids. The germline gives CDR1 LGHNA, CDR2 YSLEER. Germline trimming cut 6 bases from V and 5 bases from J; bases unmatched to any gene: 12. The CDR3 coding sequence is TGCGCCAGCAGACAGGGGTTAAGGGAGAGGACCGGGGAGCTGTTTTTT. Protein product: CASRQGLRERTGELFF.

This clone was picked up one time. The chain joins TRBV10-3 to TRBJ2-7; D gene unclear. Germline lookup yields CDR1 ENHRY and CDR2 SYGVKD. Trimming cost V 3 bases and J 3 bases, with 9 bases left between them. CDR3 length: 13 amino acids. The DNA of the CDR3 is TGTGCCATCAGTGACGGGTCCGGCTACGAGCAGTACTTC. Protein: CAISDGSGYEQYF.

V usage is TRBV2 and J usage is TRBJ2-3; D might be TRBD2 (6 bases). The germline gives CDR1 SNHLY, CDR2 FYNNEI. The CDR3 runs 19 residues. V lost 0 bases to trimming and J lost 0 bases, with 19 bases between them. The CDR3 DNA reads as TGTGCCAGCAGTGAAGCGCTTCTTAGCGGAGCGGCTAGCACAGATACGCAGTATTTT. It is translated as CASSEALLSGAASTDTQYF.

This rearrangement joins TRBV27 to TRBJ2-2; TRBD1 might be the D (6 bases). Trimming took 1 base from V and 1 from J, leaving 22 bases between them. There are 20 residues in the CDR3. Germline V gives CDR1 MNHEY, CDR2 SMNVEV (reference sequence). The CDR3 DNA reads as TGTGCCAGCAGTTTATTGAGGACAGACCTGGGACCATTGAACACCGGGGAGCTGTTTTTT. Residues: CASSLLRTDLGPLNTGELFF.

This chain uses TRBV28 with TRBJ1-2; D gene ambiguous. The germline gives CDR1 MDHEN, CDR2 SYDVKM. The CDR3 is 11 residues long. Trimming stripped 6 bases from V and 4 bases from J, with 6 bases between. CDR3 nucleotides: TGTGCCAGCAGCCGAGGCTATGGCTACACCTTC. This gives the protein CASSRGYGYTF.

This rearrangement joins TRBV6-1 to TRBJ1-1, with D possibly TRBD1 on 6 matching bases. Germline V gene sequence: CDR1 MNHNS, CDR2 SASEGT. CDR3 length equals 14 residues. Between the trimmed V and J ends, which lost 6 bases and 7 bases, there was a span of 18 bases. The CDR3 reads CASRASILDSEAFF. The CDR3 DNA is TGTGCCAGCAGGGCCTCAATTCTGGACAGTGAAGCTTTCTTT.

The V gene is TRBV19, the J gene TRBJ2-5; perhaps TRBD1 as D (6 bases). Per germline, CDR1 LNHDA and CDR2 SQIVND (reference sequence). V lost 3 bases and J lost 1, with 12 bases in between. The CDR3 totals 15 residues. CDR3 amino acids: CASSIGTGPQETQYF. The CDR3, as DNA: TGTGCCAGTAGTATTGGAACAGGGCCCCAAGAGACCCAGTACTTC.

The chain employs TRBV4-3 and TRBJ2-2, with TRBD1 identical over 7 bases. Germline values: CDR1 LGHNA, CDR2 YSLEER. V gave up 4 bases and J gave up 2 bases; unmatched junction bases: 4. CDR3 size: 15 residues. Here the CDR3 reads CASSPDRRNTGELFF. The CDR3 region has the DNA TGCGCCAGCAGCCCGGACAGGCGAAACACCGGGGAGCTGTTTTTT.

The rearrangement links TRBV27 to TRBJ1-2, with 9 bases matching TRBD1. The CDR3 is 13 residues long. Germline V lookup: CDR1 MNHEY, CDR2 SMNVEV (reference sequence). J lost 2 bases, V lost 8 bases, and 3 bases had no gene match. Here the CDR3 reads CASGQGSNYGYTF. The CDR3 nucleotides read TGTGCCAGCGGACAGGGGTCGAACTATGGCTACACCTTC.

The rearrangement links TRBV27 to TRBJ2-3, with TRBD2 matching 13 bases. V shed 5 bases and J 5 bases; nucleotides not matched to a gene: 4. The CDR3 contains 15 residues. Germline CDR1 and CDR2: MNHEY and SMNVEV (reference sequence). Written as DNA, the CDR3 is TGTGCCAGCAGTACTAGCGGGAGGGCCGGAGATACGCAGTATTTT. It encodes CASSTSGRAGDTQYF.

DNA for the CDR3: TGTGCCAGCAGTTCAGGCTTCTATAGCAATCAGCCCCAGCATTTT. Translation gives CASSSGFYSNQPQHF. The chain is built from TRBV27 and TRBJ1-5; D unresolved. Germline CDR1 and CDR2: MNHEY and SMNVEV (reference sequence). The V gene lost 4 bases and the J gene lost 0 bases, with 10 bases spanning the gap. This CDR3 is built from 15 residues.

The rearrangement links TRBV6-5 to TRBJ2-7, with D perhaps matching TRBD2 (5 bases). The CDR3 covers 16 residues. Trimming removed 2 bases at V and 0 bases at J, with 14 bases between. Germline assignment: CDR1 MNHEY and CDR2 SVGAGI. Written as DNA, the CDR3 is TGTGCCAGCAGTTACGTGCTTCCGGGGAGCTCCTACGAGCAGTACTTC. It encodes CASSYVLPGSSYEQYF.

This clone has just a few counts. The V and J genes are TRBV7-9 and TRBJ1-1; the D gene is possibly TRBD1 (6 bases). CDR3 length: 15 residues. Trimming cost V 5 bases and J 5 bases, with 18 bases left between them. Germline V gives CDR1 SEHNR, CDR2 FQNEAQ (reference sequence). The CDR3 coding sequence is TGTGCCAGCAGCGCTGGGTGGGCAGGGGAGACTGAAGCTTTCTTT. As protein: CASSAGWAGETEAFF.

The chain combines TRBV28 with TRBJ2-3, with 11 bases that match TRBD2. The length of the CDR3 is 19 residues. J gave up 0 bases and V 3 bases, and 11 bases lay outside the gene matches. Germline assignment: CDR1 MDHEN and CDR2 SYDVKM. For the CDR3, the DNA is TGTGCCAGCAGTTTCCCGACTAGCGGGGAATTAACTAGCACAGATACGCAGTATTTT. Encoded protein: CASSFPTSGELTSTDTQYF.

The gene calls are TRBV28 and TRBJ1-2; TRBD1 aligns across 7 bases. Germline V lookup: CDR1 MDHEN, CDR2 SYDVKM. After removal of 6 bases from V and 3 bases from J, the junction contained 4 bases not matched to a gene. The CDR3 contains 13 residues. CDR3 coding DNA: TGTGCCAGCAGGGGACAGACCGACTATGGCTACACCTTC. It codes for CASRGQTDYGYTF.

This chain uses TRBV28 with TRBJ2-1; 8 bases are a match to TRBD1. This CDR3 spans 14 amino acids. Per the germline V gene, CDR1 is MDHEN and CDR2 is SYDVKM. The J segment lost 2 bases and the V segment lost 5 bases, leaving 2 bases of the junction unmatched. The CDR3 here is CASSEDRAYNEQFF. CDR3 bases: TGTGCCAGCAGTGAGGACAGGGCCTACAATGAGCAGTTCTTC.

J is TRBJ2-1 and V is TRBV29-1; 10 nucleotides match TRBD1. CDR1 and CDR2 from the germline V gene are SQVTM and ANQGSEA. Trimming removed 7 bases from V and 6 bases from J; junction bases left unmatched: 15. The CDR3 has 16 amino acids. The CDR3, as DNA: TGCAGCGGGAAGACGTGGGACAGGGGAACATCCAATGAGCAGTTCTTC. Its translation: CSGKTWDRGTSNEQFF.

The CDR3 region is CASSVGSVGAYEQYF. For the CDR3, the DNA is TGTGCCAGCAGCGTAGGCTCGGTGGGCGCCTACGAGCAGTACTTC. V is TRBV9 and J is TRBJ2-7; D is unresolved. The CDR3 is made up of 15 amino acids. V was clipped by 0 bases and J by 2 bases, with 12 bases between them. CDR1 is SGDLS, CDR2 YYNGEE, per germline.

The chain carries TRBV7-3 and TRBJ2-1; 10 bases line up with TRBD2. The V gene's germline CDR1 is SGHTA and CDR2 FQGTGA. The CDR3 is 19 amino acids. Trimming cost V 1 base and J 4 bases; bases outside gene matches: 13. CDR3 nucleotides: TGTGCCAGCAGCTTAAAGGGGGGGCTAGCGGGAGCGGGGTACAATGAGCAGTTCTTC. Protein: CASSLKGGLAGAGYNEQFF. Looking up the rest from reference TRBV7-3 and TRBJ2-1 gives the full variable domain: GAGVSQTPSNKVTEKGKYVELRCDPISGHTALYWYRQSLGQGPEFLIYFQGTGAADDSGLPNDRFFAVRPEGSVSTLKIQRTERGDSAVYLCASSLKGGLAGAGYNEQFFGPGTRLTVL.

This rearrangement joins TRBV27 to TRBJ2-3; D is perhaps TRBD1 (6 bases). The CDR3 has 15 amino acids. The germline CDR1 and CDR2 sequences are MNHEY and SMNVEV (reference sequence). V was trimmed by 4 bases and J by 2 bases, leaving 13 bases between them. CDR3 nucleotide sequence: TGTGCCAGCAGTTCACAGGGAGCACTCACAGATACGCAGTATTTT. Protein product: CASSSQGALTDTQYF.

Notes on this clone: One end of the junction fails to match germline, which may point to a read error. The chain uses TRBV30 and TRBJ2-1; no definite D call. Germline V CDR1 and CDR2: GTSNPN, SVGIG (reference sequence). The CDR3 consists of 12 residues. The CDR3 reads CAWSVSHNEQFF. Here the CDR3 DNA reads TGTGCCTGGAGTGTCTCCCACAATGAGCAGTTCTTC.